This T cell receptor (beta chain) was recorded in a study of regulatory T cells in long-lasting Graves disease. The CDR3 has 14 amino acids. Trimming took off 4 bases at V and 7 bases at J, with 13 bases between the two ends. The time point is: persistent/refractory GD, antithyroid drugs over 5 years with positive TRAb. Construction of the TCR library relied on RNA isolated from PBMCs. This clonotype appeared many times. Arm-PCR of CDR3 regions with iRepertoire HTBI primers generated TCR beta libraries. TCRdb reprocessed the multiplex PCR reads via MiXCR and lists one record per CDR3 protein. The table has approximately 400,000 distinct CDR3 sequences, less than 25% seen once.

This rearrangement joins TRBV12-3 or TRBV12-4 to TRBJ2-2, with D possibly being TRBD1 (6 bases). The origin of this receptor is a female donor with Graves disease. Sequencing used peripheral blood mononuclear cells (PBMCs), obtained when the disease was refractory, from a patient treated with antithyroid drugs. CDR3 DNA: TGTGCCAGCAGTTCTGGGGGCTCGAGCGGGGAGCTGTTTTTT. Amino acids: CASSSGGSSGELFF.